The count of the clone carrying this T cell receptor (beta chain) is one. These data are taken from a study of blood T cell repertoires in COVID-19. About the study: Some COVID-19 samples were acute and others convalescent; all came from the United States, Italy and Spain. The analysed material was cDNA or gDNA that came from T cells, B-cell-depleted T cells, or PBMCs.

The CDR3 has 13 amino acids. Trimming cost V 1 base and J 0 bases, with 6 bases left between them. Per germline, CDR1 GTSNPN and CDR2 SVGIG (reference sequence). TCRdb's copy holds only in-frame clones and misses some; the assay was immunoSEQ multiplex PCR. The repertoire has around 120,000 clones, about nine tenths of them found once; the top ten carry under 30%. Input material: peripheral blood. V gene TRBV30 combines with J gene TRBJ1-1; D is unresolved. This clonotype was obtained from a woman between 65 and 79 years old with acute or convalescent COVID-19. The CDR3 DNA reads as TGTGCCTGGAGTGCGGGGATGAACACTGAAGCTTTCTTT. It translates to CAWSAGMNTEAFF.